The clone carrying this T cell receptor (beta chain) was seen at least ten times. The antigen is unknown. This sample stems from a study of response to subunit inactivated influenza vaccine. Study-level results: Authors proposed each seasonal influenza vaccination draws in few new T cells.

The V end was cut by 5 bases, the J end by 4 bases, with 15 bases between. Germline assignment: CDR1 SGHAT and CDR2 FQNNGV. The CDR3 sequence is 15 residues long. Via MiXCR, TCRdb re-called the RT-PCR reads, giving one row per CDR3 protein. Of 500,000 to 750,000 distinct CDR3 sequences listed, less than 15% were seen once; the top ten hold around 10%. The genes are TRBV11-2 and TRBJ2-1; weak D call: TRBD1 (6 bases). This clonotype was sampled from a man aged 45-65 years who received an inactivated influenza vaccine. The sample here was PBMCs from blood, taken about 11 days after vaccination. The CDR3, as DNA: TGTGCCAGCAGCGCGCTGGGGGCCCAGTACAATGAGCAGTTCTTC. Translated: CASSALGAQYNEQFF.